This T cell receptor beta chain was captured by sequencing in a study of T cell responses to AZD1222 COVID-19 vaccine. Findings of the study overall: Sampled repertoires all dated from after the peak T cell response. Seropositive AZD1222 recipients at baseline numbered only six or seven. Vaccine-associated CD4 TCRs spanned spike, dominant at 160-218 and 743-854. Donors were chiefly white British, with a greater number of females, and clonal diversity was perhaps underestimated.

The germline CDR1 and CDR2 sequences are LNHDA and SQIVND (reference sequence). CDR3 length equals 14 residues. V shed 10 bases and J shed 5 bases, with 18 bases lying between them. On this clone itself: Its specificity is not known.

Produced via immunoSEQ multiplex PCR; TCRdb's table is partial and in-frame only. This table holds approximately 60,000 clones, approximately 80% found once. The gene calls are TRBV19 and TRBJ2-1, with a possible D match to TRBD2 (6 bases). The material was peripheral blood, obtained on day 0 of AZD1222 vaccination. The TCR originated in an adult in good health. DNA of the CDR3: TGTGCCACCACAATAGGGAGGTCCCACAATGAGCAGTTCTTC. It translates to CATTIGRSHNEQFF.